The 31 T cell receptor beta chains presented below share a single source sample, sequenced in a study of OX40 agonist ivuxolimab in advanced cancers. Only in-frame clones appear in the TCRdb table, and some are missing; sequencing was by immunoSEQ multiplex PCR. The table has about 75,000 clones, roughly 90% seen once. Here the sequenced sample was CD4+ or CD8+ T cells sorted from blood, taken in a trial of the OX40 agonist ivuxolimab. All receptors come from an adult with an advanced solid tumor such as melanoma, head and neck, liver or kidney cancer.

The J gene is TRBJ2-5, the V gene TRBV6-6, with TRBD1 as a possible D gene (6 bases). The CDR3 runs 15 residues. V was shortened by 6 bases and J by 2 bases, with 16 bases between the two germline ends. CDR1 and CDR2 from the germline V gene are MNHNY and SVGAGI (reference sequence). The CDR3 region has the DNA TGTGCCAGCAGCCAAACGACAGGACAACAAGAGACCCAGTACTTC. It translates to CASSQTTGQQETQYF.

The chain joins TRBV11-1 to TRBJ2-3; D perhaps matches TRBD2 (5 bases). This CDR3 region has 16 residues. The germline gives CDR1 SGHAT, CDR2 FQDESV (reference sequence). Deletions cut 1 base from V and 4 bases from J, with 15 bases between. DNA of the CDR3: TGTGCCAGCAGCTTAGGCGGGCAGAGGGTTGCAGATACGCAGTATTTT. Its translation is CASSLGGQRVADTQYF.

The rearrangement uses TRBV7-3 and TRBJ2-2, with D perhaps assigned TRBD1 or TRBD2 (5 bases each). V was cut by 0 bases and J by 3 bases, with 8 bases left in between. There are 15 residues in the CDR3. CDR1 is SGHTA, CDR2 FQGTGA, per germline. As DNA, the CDR3 is TGTGCCAGCAGCTTAACGGGGGATTACACCGGGGAGCTGTTTTTT. Amino acid sequence: CASSLTGDYTGELFF. Full variable domain (outside the CDR3, taken from reference TRBV7-3 and TRBJ2-2): GAGVSQTPSNKVTEKGKYVELRCDPISGHTALYWYRQSLGQGPEFLIYFQGTGAADDSGLPNDRFFAVRPEGSVSTLKIQRTERGDSAVYLCASSLTGDYTGELFFGEGSRLTVL.

The CDR3 region is CASSLQGDYSYEQYF. The CDR3, as DNA: TGTGCCAGCAGCCTACAGGGGGACTACTCCTACGAGCAGTACTTC. The V call is TRBV11-2, the J call TRBJ2-7; tentative D call: TRBD1 (8 bases). Germline V lookup: CDR1 SGHAT, CDR2 FQNNGV. The germline V and J ends were trimmed by 5 bases and 0 bases, with 14 bases remaining between them. The CDR3 consists of 15 residues.

This rearrangement joins TRBV28 to TRBJ1-2, with D possibly TRBD1 on 6 matching bases. There are 15 residues in the CDR3. Germline V CDR1 and CDR2: MDHEN, SYDVKM. Trimming removed 3 bases from V and 0 bases from J, with 11 bases in between. CDR3 nucleotides: TGTGCCAGCAGTTTGCAGGGGACTTCTAACTATGGCTACACCTTC. Translated, it gives CASSLQGTSNYGYTF.

The CDR3 spells CASSQDRGETQYF. CDR3 sequence (DNA): TGTGCCAGCAGTCAAGACAGGGGTGAGACCCAGTACTTC. This sequence joins TRBV5-5 and TRBJ2-5, with 8 bases fitting TRBD1. Germline CDR1 reads SGHKS; CDR2 reads YYEKEE (reference sequence). The CDR3 is 13 residues long. V was clipped by 5 bases and J by 5 bases; unmatched bases: 5.

This sequence joins TRBV5-4 and TRBJ1-1; TRBD1 matches at 7 bases. Looked up from germline, CDR1 is SGHNT and CDR2 is YYREEE (reference sequence). The CDR3 runs 14 residues. Trimming cost V 0 bases and J 11 bases; bases outside gene matches: 10. For the CDR3, the DNA is TGTGCCAGCAGCTTGGCCTCTAAAGACAGGGAGGCTTTCTTT. This gives the protein CASSLASKDREAFF.

V is TRBV6-5 and J is TRBJ1-1; D unresolved. The V gene lost 8 bases and the J gene lost 5 bases, with 18 bases spanning the gap. Per germline, CDR1 MNHEY and CDR2 SVGAGI. This CDR3 comprises 14 residues. The CDR3 DNA is TGTGCCAGCTACACCGATGGGCCGCGGACTGAAGCTTTCTTT. Protein sequence: CASYTDGPRTEAFF.

The chain couples TRBV6-6 to TRBJ2-1; perhaps TRBD2 as D (6 bases). Germline V gene lookup returns CDR1 MNHNY and CDR2 SVGAGI (reference sequence). The V end was cut by 4 bases, the J end by 2 bases, with 12 bases between. CDR3 size: 15 residues. CDR3 sequence (DNA): TGTGCCAGCAGTTTCATAGCGGCACCCTACAATGAGCAGTTCTTC. Translating gives CASSFIAAPYNEQFF.

The chain is built from TRBV27 and TRBJ1-6; 9 bases match TRBD1. Per germline, CDR1 MNHEY and CDR2 SMNVEV (reference sequence). J was trimmed by 8 bases and V by 3 bases; bases with no gene match: 2. The CDR3 spans 14 residues. The CDR3: CASSLTGGDSPLHF. The CDR3 DNA is TGTGCCAGCAGTTTGACAGGGGGAGATTCACCCCTCCACTTT.

This rearrangement joins TRBV5-1 to TRBJ2-1; perhaps TRBD2 as D (7 bases). Germline values: CDR1 SGHRS, CDR2 YFSETQ. The CDR3 has 14 amino acids. Trimming took off 3 bases at V and 4 bases at J, with 11 bases between the two ends. The CDR3 protein is CASSWEGDYNEQFF. The CDR3 DNA sequence: TGCGCCAGCAGCTGGGAGGGGGATTACAATGAGCAGTTCTTC.

The CDR3 DNA reads TGCGCCAGCAGCACATTATGGACTAGAGGAGAGACCCAGTACTTC. This codes for CASSTLWTRGETQYF. The chain recombines TRBV5-1 with TRBJ2-5; 7 nucleotides line up with TRBD2. The V gene's germline CDR1 is SGHRS and CDR2 YFSETQ. V trimming: 4 bases; J trimming: 4 bases; junction bases outside the gene matches: 10. The CDR3 extends over 15 amino acids.

V is TRBV10-3 and J is TRBJ2-7; TRBD1 agrees at 7 bases. Looked up from germline, CDR1 is ENHRY and CDR2 is SYGVKD. The junction had 11 bases not matched to a gene; V was cut back by 6 bases and J by 6 bases. The CDR3 consists of 14 residues. The CDR3 spells CAISPTGSRGEQYF. In DNA, the CDR3 is TGTGCCATCAGCCCGACAGGGTCGCGAGGCGAGCAGTACTTC.

In DNA, the CDR3 is TGTGCCAGCAGTCGGGACTTTGGGTCACAAGAGACCCAGTACTTC. It is translated as CASSRDFGSQETQYF. The chain is built from TRBV28 and TRBJ2-5, with a tentative D call TRBD2 (6 bases). There are 15 residues in the CDR3. V was cut by 5 bases and J by 2 bases, with 15 bases left in between. CDR1 is MDHEN, CDR2 SYDVKM, per germline.

The chain joins TRBV5-1 to TRBJ2-3; D may match TRBD1 or TRBD2 (5 bases each). CDR1 and CDR2 (germline): SGHRS, YFSETQ. Trimming removed 4 bases at V and 1 base at J, with 13 bases between. The CDR3 loop spans 15 amino acids. The CDR3, as DNA: TGCGCCAGCAGCCTCAGTGGGGGACGCACAGATACGCAGTATTTT. Translation: CASSLSGGRTDTQYF.

The chain uses TRBV10-1 and TRBJ1-1, with 7 nucleotides matching TRBD1. With V trimmed by 5 bases and J by 5 bases, 8 bases remained unmatched. From germline, CDR1 is WNHNN and CDR2 SYGVQD (reference sequence). CDR3 length equals 14 residues. CDR3 bases: TGCGCCAGCAGTTTATACAGGGGAAGGACTGAAGCTTTCTTT. Its translation: CASSLYRGRTEAFF.

The chain couples TRBV30 to TRBJ1-3; a possible D gene is TRBD1 (6 bases). V lost 4 bases and J 8 bases, leaving 12 bases between the germline ends. The CDR3 has 12 amino acids. Germline V gene sequence: CDR1 GTSNPN, CDR2 SVGIG (reference sequence). In nucleotides, the CDR3 is TGTGCCTGGAAGCGACAGGCGGACACCATATATTTT. It encodes CAWKRQADTIYF. The entire variable domain, with the rest obtained from reference TRBV30 and TRBJ1-3, is as follows: SQTIHQWPATLVQPVGSPLSLECTVEGTSNPNLYWYRQAAGRGLQLLFYSVGIGQISSEVPQNLSASRPQDRQFILSSKKLLLSDSGFYLCAWKRQADTIYFGEGSWLTVV.

This clone was observed once. The chain links TRBV10-3 to TRBJ2-3, with 14 nucleotides matching TRBD2. CDR3 length: 18 amino acids. The V and J ends lost 6 bases and 0 bases, in that order; junction bases with no gene match: 8. CDR1 and CDR2 (germline): ENHRY, SYGVKD. The CDR3 bases are TGTGCCATCAGCCTCGGACTAGCGGGGGGTTTAAGCACAGATACGCAGTATTTT. Its protein is CAISLGLAGGLSTDTQYF.

The chain employs TRBV30 and TRBJ2-7, with a weak D call TRBD1 (5 bases). Germline lookup yields CDR1 GTSNPN and CDR2 SVGIG (reference sequence). The CDR3 contains 14 residues. V was clipped by 0 bases and J by 1 base, with 10 bases between them. Here the CDR3 reads CAWSVGAVSYEQYF. CDR3 nucleotides: TGTGCCTGGAGTGTAGGGGCGGTTTCCTACGAGCAGTACTTC. Based on the CDR3 plus reference TRBV30 and TRBJ2-7, the full variable domain is SQTIHQWPATLVQPVGSPLSLECTVEGTSNPNLYWYRQAAGRGLQLLFYSVGIGQISSEVPQNLSASRPQDRQFILSSKKLLLSDSGFYLCAWSVGAVSYEQYFGPGTRLTVT.

Here the CDR3 reads CASGPGHNTGELFF. CDR3 sequence (DNA): TGTGCTAGTGGTCCCGGACATAACACCGGGGAGCTGTTTTTT. The chain couples TRBV12-5 to TRBJ2-2; tentatively, D is TRBD1 (5 bases). In germline, CDR1 is LGHNT, CDR2 FRNRAP. The CDR3 is 14 amino acids. V lost 5 bases and J 2 bases, leaving 9 bases between the germline ends.

This clone has more than one count but fewer than ten. V gene TRBV6-5 combines with J gene TRBJ2-6; D is uncertain. The ends were cut back, 8 bases at V and 4 bases at J, with 9 bases in the middle. Per the germline V gene, CDR1 is MNHEY and CDR2 is SVGAGI. The CDR3 loop spans 13 amino acids. The CDR3 DNA is TGTGCCAGCGGTAGGTCCGGGGCCAACGTCCTGACTTTC. It encodes CASGRSGANVLTF.

V and J are TRBV18 and TRBJ1-1; D is undetermined. The ends were cut back, 5 bases at V and 7 bases at J, with 11 bases in the middle. The CDR3 is 12 residues long. Germline CDR1 KGHSH, CDR2 LQKENI. The CDR3 loop reads CASSTRDNEAFF. The CDR3 coding sequence is TGTGCCAGCTCAACCCGGGATAATGAAGCTTTCTTT.

The chain couples TRBV9 to TRBJ1-6, with D possibly TRBD1 on 5 matching bases. The CDR3 totals 17 residues. V was clipped by 5 bases and J by 8 bases, with 23 bases between them. CDR1 SGDLS and CDR2 YYNGEE come from the germline V gene. CDR3 sequence reads: CASSAPGTGVGDSPLHF. The DNA of the CDR3 is TGTGCCAGCAGTGCCCCCGGGACGGGCGTCGGGGATTCACCCCTCCACTTT.

The chain uses TRBV19 and TRBJ2-7, with TRBD2 matching 9 bases. The CDR3 spans 13 residues. After removal of 6 bases from V and 3 bases from J, the junction contained 3 bases not matched to a gene. In germline, CDR1 is LNHDA, CDR2 SQIVND (reference sequence). The CDR3 region has the DNA TGTGCCAGTAGCCAGACTAGCGGCTACGAGCAGTACTTC. Its protein is CASSQTSGYEQYF.

This chain links TRBV7-2 with TRBJ1-5, with TRBD1 as a possible D gene (5 bases). This CDR3 region has 15 residues. Trimming removed 5 bases at V and 5 bases at J, with 16 bases between. Germline CDR1 SGHTA, CDR2 FQGNSA. The CDR3 loop is CASSPWGGQDQPQHF. CDR3 nucleotides: TGTGCCAGCAGCCCGTGGGGCGGGCAGGATCAGCCCCAGCATTTT.

CDR3 residues: CASSLTGTSGTHNEQFF. CDR3 bases: TGTGCCAGCAGCTTAACCGGGACTAGCGGAACCCACAATGAGCAGTTCTTC. The chain couples TRBV11-1 to TRBJ2-1, with 11 bases aligning to TRBD2. CDR1 is SGHAT and CDR2 is FQDESV in the germline V gene (reference sequence). CDR3 length equals 17 residues. V was pared by 2 bases and J by 5 bases, with 8 bases of the junction left unmatched.

The V gene is TRBV7-9, the J gene TRBJ1-1; 9 bases line up with TRBD1. CDR1 is SEHNR and CDR2 is FQNEAQ in the germline V gene (reference sequence). CDR3 length: 13 residues. V was pared by 6 bases and J by 8 bases, with 7 bases of the junction left unmatched. CDR3 region: CASRAGTGTEAFF. As DNA, the CDR3 is TGTGCCAGCAGAGCCGGGACAGGGACCGAAGCTTTCTTT.

The V gene is TRBV6-1, the J gene TRBJ1-5, with D uncertain. This CDR3 comprises 13 residues. CDR1 is MNHNS, CDR2 SASEGT, per germline. V was shortened by 0 bases and J by 4 bases, with 4 bases between the two germline ends. CDR3 protein: CASSEAQNQPQHF. The CDR3 DNA follows: TGTGCCAGCAGTGAAGCCCAAAATCAGCCCCAGCATTTT.

The rearrangement uses TRBV5-1 and TRBJ2-5; no clear D gene. The germline V and J ends were trimmed by 0 bases and 0 bases, with 9 bases remaining between them. CDR3 length: 15 residues. CDR1 and CDR2 (germline): SGHRS, YFSETQ. The CDR3 is CASSLGVRYQETQYF. The CDR3 bases are TGCGCCAGCAGCTTGGGGGTACGGTACCAAGAGACCCAGTACTTC.

The gene calls are TRBV5-4 and TRBJ2-1; D not resolved. CDR1 and CDR2 (germline): SGHNT, YYREEE (reference sequence). The CDR3 contains 14 residues. V shed 0 bases and J shed 8 bases, with 12 bases lying between them. CDR3 in amino acids: CASSLEGPGDEQFF. CDR3 nucleotides: TGTGCCAGCAGCTTGGAAGGACCAGGTGATGAGCAGTTCTTC.

In its sample, this clone was seen once. The chain employs TRBV5-1 and TRBJ1-2; 11 bases agree with TRBD1. With 4 bases clipped from V and 4 bases from J, the junction kept 9 bases outside the gene matches. CDR3 length equals 16 residues. Germline V gene lookup returns CDR1 SGHRS and CDR2 YFSETQ. The CDR3 here is CASSPAIGTGGYGYTF. CDR3 sequence (DNA): TGCGCCAGCAGCCCGGCCATAGGGACAGGGGGCTATGGCTACACCTTC.